A selection of T cell receptor beta chains follows, all from one sample in a study of beta chain features in type 1 diabetes. Data came from immunoSEQ multiplex PCR; TCRdb stores just in-frame clones and leaves some out. The sample carries 350,000 or so clones, about 20% recorded once. Material: naive CD4+ T cells from blood. The receptor source for this set is a woman aged 18-29 years in good health. Both conserved end residues are part of each CDR3. D genes are given only for firm matches. Not all rows give a size; the values are once, few, many and, for expanded clones, a class.

j_gene,d_gene,abundance,v_gene,CDR3aa,CDR3nt
TRBJ2-3,-,-,TRBV7-3,CASSFDAGDTQYF,TGTGCCAGCAGCTTCGATGCGGGAGATACGCAGTATTTT
TRBJ2-3,TRBD2,-,TRBV30,CAWSVLAGASDTQYF,TGTGCCTGGAGTGTACTGGCGGGAGCATCAGATACGCAGTATTTT
TRBJ2-7,TRBD2,few,TRBV9,CASSAGASGSYEQYF,TGTGCCAGCAGCGCAGGGGCTAGCGGGAGCTACGAGCAGTACTTC
TRBJ2-5,-,few,TRBV29-1,CSVEAQVGHPPGTQYF,TGCAGCGTTGAAGCCCAGGTGGGACACCCGCCAGGGACCCAGTACTTC
TRBJ2-3,TRBD2,once,TRBV19,CASSGTSGRTDTQYF,TGTGCCAGTAGTGGCACTAGCGGGAGAACAGATACGCAGTATTTT
TRBJ2-2,-,-,TRBV28,CASSLRGELFF,TGTGCCAGCAGCCTCCGCGGGGAGCTGTTTTTT
TRBJ2-3,-,-,TRBV5-4,CATHFSGTDTQYF,TGTGCCACCCACTTTTCTGGCACAGATACGCAGTATTTT
TRBJ2-3,-,-,TRBV9,CASSFAPRQGSTDTQYF,TGTGCCAGCAGCTTCGCCCCTAGGCAGGGCAGCACAGATACGCAGTATTTT
TRBJ2-1,TRBD2,-,TRBV6-5,CASSRRREYNEQFF,TGTGCCAGCAGCCGGCGGCGGGAGTACAATGAGCAGTTCTTC
TRBJ1-2,-,few,TRBV18,CASSREGNYGYTF,TGTGCCAGCTCACGGGAGGGAAACTATGGCTACACCTTC
TRBJ1-2,TRBD1,-,TRBV2,CASSQQGAYGYTF,TGTGCCAGCAGTCAACAGGGGGCCTATGGCTACACCTTC
TRBJ2-1,TRBD2,few,TRBV9,CASSVVGGSNEQFF,TGTGCCAGCAGCGTAGTGGGAGGGTCAAATGAGCAGTTCTTC
TRBJ1-4,-,-,TRBV30,CAWSGQINEKLFF,TGTGCCTGGAGTGGACAGATTAATGAAAAACTGTTTTTT
TRBJ2-7,TRBD1,-,TRBV30,CAWSGTVYEQYF,TGTGCCTGGTCCGGGACAGTTTACGAGCAGTACTTC
TRBJ2-2,-,-,TRBV30,CAWNPGLTSNTGELFF,TGTGCCTGGAATCCAGGGTTAACGTCGAACACCGGGGAGCTGTTTTTT
TRBJ1-4,-,-,TRBV29-1,CSVDGGRNEKLFF,TGCAGCGTTGATGGCGGAAGAAATGAAAAACTGTTTTTT
TRBJ2-3,-,few,TRBV29-1,CSVVFDLAQDTQYF,TGCAGCGTTGTTTTTGATTTAGCCCAAGATACGCAGTATTTT
TRBJ2-1,-,-,TRBV25-1,CASSEYQGNEQFF,TGTGCCAGCAGTGAATACCAGGGGAATGAGCAGTTCTTC